The sequence of this T cell receptor beta chain was determined in a study of T cells after posttransplantation cyclophosphamide (TCRdb year 2016). About the study as a whole: Using TRB sequencing, the study followed how the T cell repertoire reconstituted after myeloablative bone marrow transplantation in which posttransplantation cyclophosphamide served as GVHD prophylaxis. Antigen receptor sequencing covered samples from some 36 PTCy-treated patients and some 15 of their related bone marrow donors. In 3 patients, up to about 3 additional blood samples taken between 2 and 5.2 years after transplant also underwent TRB sequencing, as did pretransplant blood from a handful of patients. Blood from all 35 or so PTCy patients who had 1-year posttransplant specimens underwent TRB sequencing. Because TRA and TRB clonality were tightly correlated in fewer than 10 samples, subsequent TCR analyses were focused on TRB only. Public TRB sequences were checked against a database of over 3,500 sequences associated with responses to pathogens, tumor antigens, self-antigens and alloantigens. What the authors observed across the whole study: Donor-recipient similarity was low at 1-2 months but increased during the first year, and donor CD8+ memory clones often dominated later blood repertoires. Across a few dozen patients, TRB clonality was highly associated with recipient CMV seropositivity and CMV reactivation, and diversity in PTCy patients was similar to diversity in CNI/methotrexate controls. The TRB repertoires of T cells infiltrating skin or the GI tract showed only limited overlap with the TRB repertoires found in blood.

TRB sequencing was run on genomic DNA with either the immunoSEQ assay at survey resolution or the hsTCRB kit. Concerning the study's data processing: The immunoSEQ software was used for initial read processing, and the LymphoSeq R package was used for repertoire analyses. Clonality was computed as 1 minus normalized Shannon entropy, and a Gini coefficient was also calculated for each TRB dataset. Phenotypes of unsorted samples were inferred by mapping TRB sequences from sorted subsets of the recipient or donor onto unsorted samples of the same recipient. This immuneACCESS table, as held by TCRdb, lists in-frame sequences with V and J called but not all clones. Of the missing ones, under half trace to an unresolved V gene in checked studies; the others have no known cause. The D gene and trimming were derived from the DNA, and the V and J assignments and clone size from that table. A total of more than 3,000 clones appear in this sample, roughly 74% of them only once. The ten top clones hold roughly 21% of the sample.

Peripheral blood samples were provided by related bone marrow donors on the day of marrow donation. Peripheral blood and bone marrow mononuclear cells were isolated by Ficoll-Hypaque density centrifugation and cryopreserved. FACS on a FACSAria II was used to sort CD4+ and CD8+ T cells, including the naive and memory subsets. CDR1 and CDR2 were assigned from the germline V gene as SGHVS and FQNEAQ. V is trimmed back by 2 bases and J by 6 bases, and the junction contains 4 bases that no gene match accounts for. The CDR3 numbers 14 residues from cysteine through phenylalanine. CDR3 DNA only is kept here, 42 bases in frame from base 1. Note on this clone: Its antigen is not yet known. Nothing much larger sits one base from this clone, and base qualities are not available.

The source material was memory CD8+ T cells sorted from blood. Recombination joined TRBV7-8 with TRBJ2-1; 7 bases in the junction line up with TRBD2. The clonotype was recovered from a woman aged 60-70 years in good health, CMV-negative, and a related stem cell transplant donor. At the DNA level, the sequence is TGTGCCAGCAGCTTACGGGGAGGGAGCAATGAGCAGTTCTTC. This gives the protein CASSLRGGSNEQFF.